Sequencing of this T cell receptor (beta chain) was carried out in a study of cytotoxic CD8 clonotypes in ibrutinib-treated CLL. Study summary: Response samples were drawn at a median of approximately 11 months of treatment, range 6 to 36. Study-wide results and limits: Age-matched healthy donor levels were exceeded by baseline clonality, which tracked circulating CD8+ T-cell counts. The times at which samples were taken varied between sustained-remission and progressing patients.

Profiled with immunoSEQ multiplex PCR; TCRdb holds only in-frame clones, not every one. The repertoire includes more than 200,000 clones, 70% of them detected once, and around 5.9% sits in the top ten. Library input was about 2.2 micrograms of DNA from cryopreserved PBMCs. Notes on this clone: Its antigen is currently unknown.

Germline assignment: CDR1 PRHDT and CDR2 FYEKMQ (reference sequence). The CDR3 extends over 14 amino acids. The germline V and J ends were trimmed by 2 bases and 4 bases, with 12 bases remaining between them. The material was PBMCs, obtained after 12 months of ibrutinib treatment. The TCR originated in a human donor with chronic lymphocytic leukemia. The chain couples TRBV13 to TRBJ2-7; a possible D gene is TRBD1 (5 bases). CDR3 residues: CASSLPNRRYEQYF. The DNA for the CDR3 is TGTGCCAGCAGCTTACCTAACAGGCGATACGAGCAGTACTTC.